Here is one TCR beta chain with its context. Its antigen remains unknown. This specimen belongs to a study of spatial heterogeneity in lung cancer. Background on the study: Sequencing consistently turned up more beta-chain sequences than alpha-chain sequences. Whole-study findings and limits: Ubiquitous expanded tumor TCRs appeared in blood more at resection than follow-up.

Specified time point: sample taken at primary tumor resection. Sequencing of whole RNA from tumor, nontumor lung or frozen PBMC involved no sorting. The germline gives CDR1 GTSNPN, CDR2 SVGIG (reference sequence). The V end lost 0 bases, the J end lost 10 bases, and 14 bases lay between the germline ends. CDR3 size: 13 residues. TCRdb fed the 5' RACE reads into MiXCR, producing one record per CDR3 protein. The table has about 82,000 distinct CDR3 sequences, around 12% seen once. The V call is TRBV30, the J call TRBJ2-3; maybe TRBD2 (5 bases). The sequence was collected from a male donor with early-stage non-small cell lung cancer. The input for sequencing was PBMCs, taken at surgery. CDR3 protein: CAWSVQRGRAQYF. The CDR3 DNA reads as TGTGCCTGGAGTGTACAACGGGGTAGAGCGCAGTATTTT.